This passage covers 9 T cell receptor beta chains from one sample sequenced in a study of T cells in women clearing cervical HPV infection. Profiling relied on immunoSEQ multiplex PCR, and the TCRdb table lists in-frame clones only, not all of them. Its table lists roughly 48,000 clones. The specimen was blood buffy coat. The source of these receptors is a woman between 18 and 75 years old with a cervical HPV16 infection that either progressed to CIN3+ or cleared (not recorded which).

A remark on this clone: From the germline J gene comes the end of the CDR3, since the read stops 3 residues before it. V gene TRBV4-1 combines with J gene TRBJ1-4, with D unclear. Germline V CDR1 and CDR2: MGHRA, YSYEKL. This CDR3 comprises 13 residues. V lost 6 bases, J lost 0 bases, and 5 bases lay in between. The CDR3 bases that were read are TGCGCCAGCAGTAATCCAACTAATGAAAAA. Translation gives CASSNPTNEK. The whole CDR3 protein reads CASSNPTNEKLFF.

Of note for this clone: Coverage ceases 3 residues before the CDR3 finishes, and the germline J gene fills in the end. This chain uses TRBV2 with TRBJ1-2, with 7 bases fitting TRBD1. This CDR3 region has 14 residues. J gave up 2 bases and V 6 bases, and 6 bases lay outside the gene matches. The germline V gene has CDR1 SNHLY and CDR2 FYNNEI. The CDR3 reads CASREGQTNYGYTF. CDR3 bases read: TGTGCCAGCAGAGAGGGACAGACCAACTATGGC.

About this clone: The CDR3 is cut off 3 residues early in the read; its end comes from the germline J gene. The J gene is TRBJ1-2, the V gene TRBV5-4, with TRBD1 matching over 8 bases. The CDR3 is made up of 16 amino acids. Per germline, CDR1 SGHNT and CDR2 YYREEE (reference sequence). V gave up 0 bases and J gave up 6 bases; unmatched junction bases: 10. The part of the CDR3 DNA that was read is TGTGCCAGCAGCTTGGCCCGTGGCAGGGGGCGGCATGGC. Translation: CASSLARGRGRHG. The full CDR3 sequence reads CASSLARGRGRHGYTF.

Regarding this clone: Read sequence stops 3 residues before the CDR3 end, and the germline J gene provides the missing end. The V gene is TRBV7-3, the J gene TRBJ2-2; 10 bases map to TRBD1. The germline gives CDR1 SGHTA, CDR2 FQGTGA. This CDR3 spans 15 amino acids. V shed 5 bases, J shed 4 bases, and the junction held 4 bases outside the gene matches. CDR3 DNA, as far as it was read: TGTGCCAGCAGCCGCCGGGACAGGGGCACCGGGGAG. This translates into CASSRRDRGTGE. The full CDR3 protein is CASSRRDRGTGELFF.

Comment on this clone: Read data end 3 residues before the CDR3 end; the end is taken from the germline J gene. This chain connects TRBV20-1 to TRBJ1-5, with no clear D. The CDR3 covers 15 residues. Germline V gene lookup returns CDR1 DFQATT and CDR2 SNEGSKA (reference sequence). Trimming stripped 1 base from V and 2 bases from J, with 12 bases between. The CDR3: CSARGPSEGNQPQHF. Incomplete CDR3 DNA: TGCAGTGCTAGAGGGCCCTCCGAGGGCAATCAGCCC.

The CDR3 region is CSATPGLADNEQFF. The sequenced CDR3 bases are TGCAGTGCCACCCCGGGACTAGCGGACAATGAG. The chain has TRBV20-1 and TRBJ2-1; TRBD2 agrees at 11 bases. The read ends 3 residues early relative to the CDR3; the germline J gene fills the gap. Germline V gene lookup returns CDR1 DFQATT and CDR2 SNEGSKA (reference sequence). The CDR3 is made up of 14 amino acids. J gave up 5 bases and V 6 bases, and 6 bases lay outside the gene matches.

The CDR3 loop is CASSQTSGEQFF. The covered CDR3 bases are TGTGCCAGCAGCCAGACTAGCGGTGAG. The V and J genes are TRBV7-9 and TRBJ2-1; 9 positions match TRBD2. Read coverage stops 3 residues before the CDR3 terminus; the germline J gene supplies the remainder. The CDR3 spans 12 residues. With 5 bases clipped from V and 9 bases from J, the junction kept 2 bases outside the gene matches. CDR1 is SEHNR and CDR2 is FQNEAQ in the germline V gene (reference sequence). The full variable domain, rest sourced from reference TRBV7-9 and TRBJ2-1, is DTGVSQNPRHKITKRGQNVTFRCDPISEHNRLYWYRQTLGQGPEFLTYFQNEAQLEKSRLLSDRFSAERPKGSFSTLEIQRTEQGDSAMYLCASSQTSGEQFFGPGTRLTVL.

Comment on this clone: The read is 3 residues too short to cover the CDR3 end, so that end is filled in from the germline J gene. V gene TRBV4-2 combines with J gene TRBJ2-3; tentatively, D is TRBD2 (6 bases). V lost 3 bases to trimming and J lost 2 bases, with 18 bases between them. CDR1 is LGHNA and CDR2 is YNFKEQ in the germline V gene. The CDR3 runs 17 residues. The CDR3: CASSHGVGLGNTDTQYF. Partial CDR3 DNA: TGTGCCAGCAGCCACGGGGTGGGACTCGGAAACACAGATACG.

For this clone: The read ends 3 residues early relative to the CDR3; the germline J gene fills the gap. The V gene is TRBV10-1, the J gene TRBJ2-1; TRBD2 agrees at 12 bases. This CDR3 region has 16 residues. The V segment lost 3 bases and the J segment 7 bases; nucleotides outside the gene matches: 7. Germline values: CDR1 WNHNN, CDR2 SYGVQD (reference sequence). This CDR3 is CASSELGLAGTNEQFF. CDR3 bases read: TGCGCCAGCAGTGAACTTGGACTAGCGGGGACGAATGAG.